The 27 T cell receptor beta chains presented below share a single source sample, sequenced in a study of cytomegalovirus exposure and HLA in healthy donors. Primers included in the PCR were 60 Vbeta and 13 Jbeta primers. Sequencing used immunoSEQ multiplex PCR; TCRdb keeps in-frame clones, though not all of them. This table holds some 240,000 clones, nearly 95% found once. Sequenced material: PBMCs. The source of these receptors is a girl aged 2-10 years in good health and CMV-seronegative.

CDR3 in DNA: TGTGCCAGCACCGGTCAGCGAACGAACACTGAAGCTTTCTTT. Its translation: CASTGQRTNTEAFF. The chain carries TRBV2 and TRBJ1-1; no clear D gene. CDR3 length: 14 residues. V lost 7 bases and J 1 base, leaving 13 bases between the germline ends. Germline CDR1 is SNHLY and CDR2 is FYNNEI.

The chain links TRBV6-1 to TRBJ1-5; maybe TRBD1 (6 bases). This CDR3 has 16 amino acids. The germline V gene encodes CDR1 MNHNS and CDR2 SASEGT. The V end was cut by 0 bases, the J end by 4 bases, with 13 bases between. The CDR3 loop reads CASSEAAGQFNQPQHF. The CDR3 DNA sequence: TGTGCCAGCAGTGAAGCAGCCGGACAGTTTAATCAGCCCCAGCATTTT.

V and J are TRBV9 and TRBJ2-7, with TRBD2 matching over 14 bases. V dropped 1 base and J dropped 6; count of bases not matched to a gene: 12. Germline V gene sequence: CDR1 SGDLS, CDR2 YYNGEE. The CDR3 runs 18 residues. In nucleotides, the CDR3 is TGTGCCAGCAGCGTACCCGGGACTAGCGGGAGTATTGCGGCCGAGCAGTACTTC. Amino acid sequence: CASSVPGTSGSIAAEQYF.

V is TRBV4-1 and J is TRBJ2-5, with 8 bases lining up with TRBD1. The assigned J gene may be wrong: the sequence end matches TRBJ2-7 better. CDR3 length equals 18 residues. In germline, CDR1 is MGHRA, CDR2 YSYEKL. The CDR3 DNA reads as TGCGCCAGCAGCCAAGCCCCCCGGCCCGGGACAGGCTCCTACGAGCAGTACTTC. Translation: CASSQAPRPGTGSYEQYF.

The chain employs TRBV6-6 and TRBJ1-5; no clear D. V was clipped by 2 bases and J by 1 base, with 9 bases between them. This CDR3 spans 15 amino acids. The germline V gene has CDR1 MNHNY and CDR2 SVGAGI (reference sequence). The CDR3 here is CASSYARASNQPQHF. The CDR3, as DNA: TGTGCCAGCAGTTACGCGAGGGCAAGCAATCAGCCCCAGCATTTT.

This rearrangement joins TRBV19 to TRBJ2-7, with D perhaps TRBD1 (6 bases). Trimming pared 8 bases from V and 0 bases from J, leaving 14 bases between. Germline values: CDR1 LNHDA, CDR2 SQIVND (reference sequence). The CDR3 spans 14 residues. For the CDR3, the DNA is TGTGCCAGTGCCGACAGGCACAGCTCCTACGAGCAGTACTTC. Residues: CASADRHSSYEQYF. Full variable domain (remainder filled in from reference TRBV19 and TRBJ2-7): DGGITQSPKYLFRKEGQNVTLSCEQNLNHDAMYWYRQDPGQGLRLIYYSQIVNDFQKGDIAEGYSVSREKKESFPLTVTSAQKNPTAFYLCASADRHSSYEQYFGPGTRLTVT.

This clone appeared once. The chain recombines TRBV7-2 with TRBJ2-2; D unresolved. Germline V gene sequence: CDR1 SGHTA, CDR2 FQGNSA. This CDR3 has 12 residues. The V end was cut by 4 bases, the J end by 7 bases, with 7 bases between. CDR3 sequence: CASSSSFGELFF. The CDR3 DNA follows: TGTGCCAGCAGCTCGTCGTTCGGGGAGCTGTTTTTT. Full variable domain (outside the CDR3, taken from reference TRBV7-2 and TRBJ2-2): GAGVSQSPSNKVTEKGKDVELRCDPISGHTALYWYRQSLGQGLEFLIYFQGNSAPDKSGLPSDRFSAERTGGSVSTLTIQRTQQEDSAVYLCASSSSFGELFFGEGSRLTVL.

The gene calls are TRBV4-2 and TRBJ2-7; weak D call: TRBD2 (6 bases). Trimming stripped 2 bases from V and 2 bases from J, with 16 bases between. Looked up from germline, CDR1 is LGHNA and CDR2 is YNFKEQ. The CDR3 loop spans 16 amino acids. As DNA, the CDR3 is TGTGCCAGCAGCCAACCCCGGGGCGGGGACGCCTACGAGCAGTACTTC. It codes for CASSQPRGGDAYEQYF.

The CDR3 sequence: CASSWGGGTQYF. CDR3 coding DNA: TGTGCCAGCAGCTGGGGAGGGGGTACGCAGTATTTT. This chain joins TRBV7-9 and TRBJ2-3; D possibly corresponds to TRBD2 (7 bases). Per germline, CDR1 SEHNR and CDR2 FQNEAQ (reference sequence). CDR3 length: 12 amino acids. V was pared by 4 bases and J by 8 bases, with 10 bases between.

The rearrangement uses TRBV11-1 and TRBJ2-1; D call uncertain. The CDR3 is 14 amino acids. Looked up from germline, CDR1 is SGHAT and CDR2 is FQDESV (reference sequence). V gave up 0 bases and J gave up 5 bases, with 8 bases separating them. The CDR3 sequence is CASSLAAANNEQFF. For the CDR3, the DNA is TGTGCCAGCAGCTTAGCAGCCGCAAACAATGAGCAGTTCTTC.

The rearrangement uses TRBV5-4 and TRBJ2-3; 10 positions match TRBD2. The germline CDR1 and CDR2 sequences are SGHNT and YYREEE (reference sequence). V lost 5 bases to trimming and J lost 0 bases; unmatched junction nucleotides: 3. This CDR3 is built from 15 residues. CDR3 DNA: TGTGCCAGCAGGTCGGGACTAGCGAGCACAGATACGCAGTATTTT. Amino acids: CASRSGLASTDTQYF. The entire variable domain, with the rest obtained from reference TRBV5-4 and TRBJ2-3, is as follows: ETGVTQSPTHLIKTRGQQVTLRCSSQSGHNTVSWYQQALGQGPQFIFQYYREEENGRGNFPPRFSGLQFPNYSSELNVNALELDDSALYLCASRSGLASTDTQYFGPGTRLTVL.

This clone was counted between two and nine times. The chain is built from TRBV4-1 and TRBJ2-2; the D is unclear. The CDR3 covers 15 residues. V dropped 1 base and J dropped 1 base, with 7 bases sitting between them. Per germline, CDR1 MGHRA and CDR2 YSYEKL. The CDR3 reads CASSQGPVNTGELFF. DNA for the CDR3: TGCGCCAGCAGCCAAGGTCCGGTGAACACCGGGGAGCTGTTTTTT.

This sequence joins TRBV20-1 and TRBJ1-1; 9 bases align to TRBD1. The CDR3 contains 11 residues. V was clipped by 5 bases and J by 11 bases; unmatched bases: 6. Germline V lookup: CDR1 DFQATT, CDR2 SNEGSKA (reference sequence). The chain's CDR3 is CSAYLGTGAFF. The CDR3 nucleotides read TGCAGTGCTTACTTAGGGACAGGGGCTTTCTTT.

The CDR3 DNA is TGTGCCAGCAGCAAAGGGTTCCCTAACAACACCGGGGAGCTGTTTTTT. It yields the protein CASSKGFPNNTGELFF. This rearrangement joins TRBV21-1 to TRBJ2-2; the D call of TRBD2 is as the table states it, not checked on the DNA. TRBV21-1 is classified as a pseudogene. The CDR3 sequence is 16 residues long.

The chain links TRBV10-3 to TRBJ1-3; no clear D gene. There are 12 residues in the CDR3. Trimming removed 8 bases from V and 2 bases from J, with 7 bases in between. Germline CDR1 reads ENHRY; CDR2 reads SYGVKD. CDR3 nucleotide sequence: TGTGCCATCGGCCAGACTGGAAACACCATATATTTT. Amino acids: CAIGQTGNTIYF.

V gene TRBV5-6 combines with J gene TRBJ1-1; unclear D gene. The CDR3 runs to 15 residues. V lost 4 bases and J lost 0, with 13 bases in between. CDR1 is SGHDT and CDR2 is YYEEEE in the germline V gene. CDR3: CASSGDFGVNTEAFF. The CDR3 DNA sequence: TGTGCCAGCAGCGGTGACTTCGGGGTGAACACTGAAGCTTTCTTT.

This sequence joins TRBV5-1 and TRBJ2-3, with 11 bases identical to TRBD1. The CDR3 length is 16 residues. Trimming at V came to 4 bases and at J to 3 bases, leaving 7 bases not matched to a gene. Per germline, CDR1 SGHRS and CDR2 YFSETQ. The CDR3 coding sequence is TGCGCCAGCAGCGCCGTACGGGACAGGGGGACAGATACGCAGTATTTT. It yields the protein CASSAVRDRGTDTQYF.

The chain couples TRBV20-1 to TRBJ2-7; 7 bases align to TRBD1. This CDR3 contains 11 residues. V was pared by 6 bases and J by 6 bases, with 5 bases of the junction left unmatched. Germline lookup yields CDR1 DFQATT and CDR2 SNEGSKA (reference sequence). CDR3 in DNA: TGCAGTGCCCCCCAGGGGGTCGAGCAGTACTTC. Residues: CSAPQGVEQYF.

A few counts support this clone. The V call is TRBV27, the J call TRBJ2-7, with TRBD1 matching 11 bases. V dropped 6 bases and J dropped 7; count of bases not matched to a gene: 8. Germline-derived CDR1 and CDR2 are MNHEY and SMNVEV (reference sequence). The length of the CDR3 is 14 residues. DNA for the CDR3: TGTGCCAGCAGCACCGGGACAGGGGGTGAGGAGCAGTACTTC. Translating it yields CASSTGTGGEEQYF.

V gene TRBV5-1 combines with J gene TRBJ2-1; D unresolved. The CDR3 extends over 14 amino acids. V lost 2 bases to trimming and J lost 3 bases, with 9 bases between them. CDR1 and CDR2 from the germline V gene are SGHRS and YFSETQ. The CDR3 DNA sequence: TGCGCCAGCAGCTTTCGATCCGGCTACAATGAGCAGTTCTTC. Translating gives CASSFRSGYNEQFF. The variable domain in full, completed from reference TRBV5-1 and TRBJ2-1, reads KAGVTQTPRYLIKTRGQQVTLSCSPISGHRSVSWYQQTPGQGLQFLFEYFSETQRNKGNFPGRFSGRQFSNSRSEMNVSTLELGDSALYLCASSFRSGYNEQFFGPGTRLTVL.

The V and J genes are TRBV7-3 and TRBJ1-2; D perhaps matches TRBD1 (5 bases). Germline V gives CDR1 SGHTA, CDR2 FQGTGA. The V and J ends lost 0 bases and 4 bases respectively, with 27 bases between them. The CDR3 runs to 20 residues. CDR3 DNA: TGTGCCAGCAGCTTAACCCGGGAGGGGACCCGCGAAGGGTTATCCTATGGCTACACCTTC. Amino acids: CASSLTREGTREGLSYGYTF. Full variable domain (outside the CDR3, taken from reference TRBV7-3 and TRBJ1-2): GAGVSQTPSNKVTEKGKYVELRCDPISGHTALYWYRQSLGQGPEFLIYFQGTGAADDSGLPNDRFFAVRPEGSVSTLKIQRTERGDSAVYLCASSLTREGTREGLSYGYTFGSGTRLTVV.

The CDR3 loop is CATGTDRFHEQYF. CDR3 bases: TGTGCCACCGGGACAGATAGGTTCCACGAGCAGTACTTC. V usage is TRBV15 and J usage is TRBJ2-7; 7 nucleotides align to TRBD1. J lost 5 bases, V lost 8 bases, and 9 bases had no gene match. The CDR3 consists of 13 residues. Germline CDR1 reads LNHNV; CDR2 reads YYDKDF (reference sequence).

The chain couples TRBV5-6 to TRBJ2-2, with 10 nucleotides matching TRBD2. The V and J ends lost 4 bases and 7 bases, in that order; junction bases with no gene match: 13. Germline V CDR1 and CDR2: SGHDT, YYEEEE. The CDR3 extends over 17 amino acids. CDR3 amino acids: CASSEKSGGADIGELFF. CDR3 coding DNA: TGTGCCAGCAGCGAGAAAAGCGGGGGGGCGGATATCGGGGAGCTGTTTTTT.

The chain joins TRBV27 to TRBJ2-1; possibly TRBD1 for D (7 bases). Trimming removed 7 bases from V and 10 bases from J, with 11 bases in between. Germline CDR1 and CDR2: MNHEY and SMNVEV (reference sequence). The CDR3 is 11 amino acids. The CDR3, as DNA: TGTGCCAGCACCAGGGGGGAAGAGCAGTTCTTC. This encodes CASTRGEEQFF.

V usage is TRBV19 and J usage is TRBJ2-5; the match to TRBD1 covers 7 bases. Germline CDR1 LNHDA, CDR2 SQIVND (reference sequence). This CDR3 is built from 15 residues. Trimming took 7 bases from V and 2 from J; bases not matched to a gene: 10. CDR3: CASTPTGWGQETQYF. The CDR3 nucleotides are TGTGCCAGTACCCCGACAGGGTGGGGGCAAGAGACCCAGTACTTC.

The V and J genes are TRBV6-5 and TRBJ1-4; D remains unclear. The ends were cut back, 6 bases at V and 8 bases at J, with 19 bases in the middle. Germline loops: CDR1 MNHEY, CDR2 SVGAGI. This CDR3 is built from 15 residues. CDR3 amino acids: CASRTSSGFREKLFF. CDR3 DNA sequence: TGTGCCAGCAGAACCTCTTCGGGGTTTCGGGAAAAACTGTTTTTT.

V and J are TRBV19 and TRBJ1-1; D might be TRBD1 (6 bases). Trimming stripped 6 bases from V and 0 bases from J, with 20 bases between. Germline V gene lookup returns CDR1 LNHDA and CDR2 SQIVND (reference sequence). This CDR3 has 17 amino acids. CDR3: CASRTTKDRGLNTEAFF. CDR3 DNA: TGTGCCAGTAGAACCACTAAGGACAGAGGTTTGAACACTGAAGCTTTCTTT.